These 25 T cell receptor beta chains share one sample of origin, sequenced in a study of cytomegalovirus exposure and HLA in healthy donors. 13 Jbeta primers and 60 Vbeta primers were used for the PCR. Repertoires were generated with immunoSEQ multiplex PCR, while TCRdb's copy carries only in-frame clones and drops some. This table holds around 110,000 clones, around 78% found once. The sequencing sample was made of PBMCs. These receptors were obtained from a man aged 25-45 years in good health and CMV-seronegative.

The gene calls are TRBV4-2 and TRBJ2-7; unclear D gene. V was cut by 0 bases and J by 1 base, with 10 bases left in between. Germline V gene sequence: CDR1 LGHNA, CDR2 YNFKEQ. This CDR3 is 15 amino acids long. The CDR3 bases are TGTGCCAGCAGCCAAGATAGTACGTTTTCCTACGAGCAGTACTTC. It yields the protein CASSQDSTFSYEQYF.

The CDR3 here is CASTPGPYNEQFF. Here the CDR3 DNA reads TGTGCCAGCACGCCGGGTCCGTACAATGAGCAGTTCTTC. The rearrangement joins TRBV7-9 to TRBJ2-1, with D hard to call. Germline CDR1 reads SEHNR; CDR2 reads FQNEAQ (reference sequence). The CDR3 is made up of 13 amino acids. Trimming took 7 bases from V and 4 from J, leaving 11 bases between them.

The chain recombines TRBV18 with TRBJ1-3; D gene unclear. The CDR3 has 16 amino acids. Germline values: CDR1 KGHSH, CDR2 LQKENI. Trimming took 3 bases from V and 0 from J, leaving 12 bases between them. The CDR3 DNA reads as TGTGCCAGCTCACCCCCGGGAGCAAACTCTGGAAACACCATATATTTT. This codes for CASSPPGANSGNTIYF.

The chain couples TRBV7-7 to TRBJ2-3; 7 nucleotides agree with TRBD2. Losses at the gene ends were 1 base for V and 2 bases for J; bases not matched to a gene: 3. The V gene's germline CDR1 is SSHAT and CDR2 FNYEAQ (reference sequence). The CDR3 sequence is 15 residues long. The CDR3 is CASSLGGGNTDTQYF. The CDR3 nucleotides are TGTGCCAGCAGCTTAGGGGGGGGTAACACAGATACGCAGTATTTT.

The V and J genes are TRBV7-3 and TRBJ2-1; TRBD2 is a possible D gene (7 bases). This CDR3 spans 15 amino acids. Germline CDR1 SGHTA, CDR2 FQGTGA. The V end was cut by 8 bases, the J end by 0 bases, with 14 bases between. The CDR3 bases are TGTGCCAGCTCCAGGGGCGGGAGCTCCTACAATGAGCAGTTCTTC. Translating gives CASSRGGSSYNEQFF. The entire variable domain, with the rest obtained from reference TRBV7-3 and TRBJ2-1, is as follows: GAGVSQTPSNKVTEKGKYVELRCDPISGHTALYWYRQSLGQGPEFLIYFQGTGAADDSGLPNDRFFAVRPEGSVSTLKIQRTERGDSAVYLCASSRGGSSYNEQFFGPGTRLTVL.

The V gene is TRBV28, the J gene TRBJ2-7, with 11 bases that match TRBD1. Germline CDR1 is MDHEN and CDR2 is SYDVKM. This CDR3 has 15 amino acids. J was trimmed by 7 bases and V by 4 bases; bases with no gene match: 9. CDR3 nucleotide sequence: TGTGCCAGCAGTTCGACTGGACAGGGGGCGTGGGAGCAGTACTTC. This sequence encodes CASSSTGQGAWEQYF.

This chain uses TRBV11-3 with TRBJ2-1; D might be TRBD1 (5 bases). The V gene's germline CDR1 is SGHNT and CDR2 YENEEA. This CDR3 has 14 residues. V was clipped by 2 bases and J by 3 bases, with 8 bases between them. The chain's CDR3 is CASSLRGNYNEQFF. In nucleotides, the CDR3 is TGTGCCAGCAGCTTAAGGGGCAACTACAATGAGCAGTTCTTC. The full variable domain, completed using reference TRBV11-3 and TRBJ2-1, is EAGVVQSPRYKIIEKKQPVAFWCNPISGHNTLYWYLQNLGQGPELLIRYENEEAVDDSQLPKDRFSAERLKGVDSTLKIQPAELGDSAVYLCASSLRGNYNEQFFGPGTRLTVL.

The rearrangement links TRBV10-3 to TRBJ1-2, with a tentative D call TRBD1 (6 bases). V was shortened by 3 bases and J by 5 bases, with 10 bases between the two germline ends. The CDR3 spans 13 residues. Germline V gene sequence: CDR1 ENHRY, CDR2 SYGVKD. The CDR3 bases are TGTGCCATCAGTGACGAGGACAGATATGGCTACACCTTC. It yields the protein CAISDEDRYGYTF.

The chain joins TRBV19 to TRBJ1-6; 7 bases are shared with TRBD1. Germline V CDR1 and CDR2: LNHDA, SQIVND (reference sequence). The CDR3 runs 13 residues. V lost 8 bases and J lost 8; bases outside the gene matches: 6. The CDR3 here is CASSTGWDSPLHF. The DNA of the CDR3 is TGTGCCAGTTCGACAGGGTGGGATTCACCCCTCCACTTT.

The chain links TRBV19 to TRBJ2-1, with 9 bases fitting TRBD2. The CDR3 covers 15 residues. Germline-derived CDR1 and CDR2 are LNHDA and SQIVND (reference sequence). J was trimmed by 5 bases and V by 6 bases; bases with no gene match: 8. The DNA for the CDR3 is TGTGCCAGTAGAACTTCCGGGACTAGCAACAATGAGCAGTTCTTC. Its translation: CASRTSGTSNNEQFF.

In its sample, this clone was seen once. The chain employs TRBV7-9 and TRBJ2-2; 8 nucleotides match TRBD2. There are 16 residues in the CDR3. Germline V gene data show CDR1 as SEHNR and CDR2 as FQNEAQ (reference sequence). With V trimmed by 6 bases and J by 7 bases, 13 bases remained unmatched. This CDR3 reads CASSLPPGLGDGELFF. Here the CDR3 DNA reads TGTGCCAGCAGTTTACCACCGGGACTAGGTGACGGGGAGCTGTTTTTT.

This chain joins TRBV2 and TRBJ2-5; perhaps TRBD1 as D (5 bases). CDR1 and CDR2 (germline): SNHLY, FYNNEI. The CDR3 has 14 amino acids. V was trimmed by 6 bases and J by 5 bases, leaving 16 bases between them. As DNA, the CDR3 is TGTGCCAGCAGCACAAGACAGTCAGGGGAGACCCAGTACTTC. Encoded protein: CASSTRQSGETQYF.

This clone was seen more than once but under ten times. The chain uses TRBV20-1 and TRBJ1-1; TRBD1 might be the D (6 bases). The CDR3 sequence is 11 residues long. Trimming stripped 1 base from V and 10 bases from J, with 10 bases between. In germline, CDR1 is DFQATT, CDR2 SNEGSKA (reference sequence). The CDR3 bases are TGCAGTGCTAGAGGGGGGGGCGCAGCTTTCTTT. This translates into CSARGGGAAFF.

The rearrangement links TRBV6-6 to TRBJ1-2, with D unclear. With 4 bases removed from V and 4 bases from J, the gap between germline ends came to 19 bases. The germline V gene has CDR1 MNHNY and CDR2 SVGAGI (reference sequence). CDR3 length: 16 amino acids. The CDR3 sequence is CASSLTFSPSPYGYTF. CDR3 in DNA: TGTGCCAGCAGTTTAACTTTTTCGCCTAGTCCCTATGGCTACACCTTC.

This clone was counted only a few times. The V call is TRBV7-8, the J call TRBJ2-1; 11 bases agree with TRBD2. The junction had 6 bases not matched to a gene; V was cut back by 5 bases and J by 6 bases. Germline values: CDR1 SGHVS, CDR2 FQNEAQ. The CDR3 runs to 15 residues. The CDR3 loop is CASSELAGVVNEQFF. As DNA, the CDR3 is TGTGCCAGCAGCGAACTAGCGGGAGTAGTCAATGAGCAGTTCTTC.

The V and J genes are TRBV4-1 and TRBJ2-7; 8 nucleotides line up with TRBD1. This CDR3 has 15 residues. V was clipped by 1 base and J by 6 bases; unmatched bases: 8. From germline, CDR1 is MGHRA and CDR2 YSYEKL. CDR3 loop: CASSQGQGARGEQYF. The CDR3 DNA follows: TGCGCCAGCAGCCAAGGGCAGGGGGCTCGCGGCGAGCAGTACTTC.

This clone was observed a handful of times. The V call is TRBV29-1, the J call TRBJ2-5; a weak D match, TRBD1 (6 bases). TRBJ2-7 explains the end of the DNA better; the J call may be wrong. Germline-derived CDR1 and CDR2 are SQVTM and ANQGSEA. The CDR3 is 11 residues long. CDR3 in amino acids: CSVSGAYEQYF. The CDR3 DNA reads TGCAGCGTTTCAGGGGCCTACGAGCAGTACTTC.

This rearrangement joins TRBV5-1 to TRBJ2-5, with 7 bases aligning to TRBD1. The CDR3 covers 14 residues. V gave up 4 bases and J gave up 1 base; unmatched junction bases: 4. The V gene's germline CDR1 is SGHRS and CDR2 YFSETQ. DNA of the CDR3: TGCGCCAGCAGCCTTTCAGGGGGCCAAGAGACCCAGTACTTC. Its protein product is CASSLSGGQETQYF.

As DNA, the CDR3 is TGTGCCAGCAGCTTAAGGCAAGACAGGGGCAACACTGAAGCTTTCTTT. Its protein product is CASSLRQDRGNTEAFF. The chain has TRBV7-6 and TRBJ1-1; 8 nucleotides align to TRBD1. CDR3 length: 16 amino acids. J lost 2 bases, V lost 2 bases, and 7 bases had no gene match. Germline CDR1 reads SGHVS; CDR2 reads FNYEAQ.

This clone appeared a single time. Other nucleotide sequences in the sample specify the same CDR3. This chain uses TRBV6-5 with TRBJ1-6, with a tentative D call TRBD1 (6 bases). This CDR3 contains 15 residues. Trimming shortened V by 5 bases and J by 8 bases, and 16 bases separated the two germline ends. Germline V gene data show CDR1 as MNHEY and CDR2 as SVGAGI. The CDR3 sequence: CASSKGGQMYSPLHF. CDR3 in DNA: TGTGCCAGCAGTAAGGGGGGGCAGATGTATTCACCCCTCCACTTT.

The V and J genes are TRBV28 and TRBJ1-1, with unresolved D. The CDR3 has 15 residues. Germline CDR1 MDHEN, CDR2 SYDVKM. With 5 bases removed from V and 0 bases from J, the gap between germline ends came to 13 bases. The CDR3 here is CASSPRSKLNTEAFF. In DNA, the CDR3 is TGTGCCAGCAGTCCCAGGTCTAAATTGAACACTGAAGCTTTCTTT.

This clone was detected a few times. The sample carries other DNA sequences with the same CDR3. The rearrangement links TRBV7-6 to TRBJ2-3; 11 bases fit TRBD2. CDR3 length: 16 amino acids. Germline trimming cut 4 bases from V and 0 bases from J; bases unmatched to any gene: 3. Germline V gene sequence: CDR1 SGHVS, CDR2 FNYEAQ. The CDR3 here is CASSWGTSGSTDTQYF. For the CDR3, the DNA is TGTGCCAGCAGCTGGGGGACTAGCGGTAGCACAGATACGCAGTATTTT.

This clone has just a few counts. The chain has TRBV5-6 and TRBJ1-1, with TRBD1 as a possible D gene (6 bases). The CDR3 spans 14 residues. Germline lookup yields CDR1 SGHDT and CDR2 YYEEEE. V lost 0 bases and J 1 base, leaving 7 bases between the germline ends. This CDR3 is CASSLAGANTEAFF. The CDR3 DNA reads as TGTGCCAGCAGCTTGGCAGGGGCGAACACTGAAGCTTTCTTT.

This chain connects TRBV5-1 to TRBJ1-5; D is possibly TRBD1 (6 bases). Trimming shortened V by 0 bases and J by 5 bases, and 9 bases separated the two germline ends. The CDR3 runs 14 residues. The germline V gene has CDR1 SGHRS and CDR2 YFSETQ. CDR3 amino acids: CASSLDAGDQPQHF. The CDR3 DNA is TGCGCCAGCAGCTTGGATGCAGGGGATCAGCCCCAGCATTTT.

The chain has TRBV6-4 and TRBJ2-3, with TRBD1 as a possible D gene (6 bases). V gave up 0 bases and J gave up 4 bases, with 11 bases separating them. The CDR3 covers 15 residues. The V gene's germline CDR1 is MRHNA and CDR2 SNTAGT. The CDR3 region is CASSDSTGGPDTQYF. The DNA of the CDR3 is TGTGCCAGCAGTGACTCTACTGGGGGCCCAGATACGCAGTATTTT.